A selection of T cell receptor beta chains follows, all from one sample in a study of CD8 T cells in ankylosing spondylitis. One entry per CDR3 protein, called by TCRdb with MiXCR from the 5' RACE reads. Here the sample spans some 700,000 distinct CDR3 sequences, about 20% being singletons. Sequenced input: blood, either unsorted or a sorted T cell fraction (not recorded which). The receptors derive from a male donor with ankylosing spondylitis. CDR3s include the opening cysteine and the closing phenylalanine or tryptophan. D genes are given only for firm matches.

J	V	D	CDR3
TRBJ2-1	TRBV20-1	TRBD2	CSAREESGGLAGVSAYNEQFF
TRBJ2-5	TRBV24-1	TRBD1	CATSDPKSGTGWSGSETQYF
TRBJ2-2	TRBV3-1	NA	CASSASGWTGELFF
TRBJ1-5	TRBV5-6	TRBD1	CASSTQGGPQHF
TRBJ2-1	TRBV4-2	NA	CASSQGVLNEQFF
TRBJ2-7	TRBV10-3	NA	CAISDVGQSYEQYF
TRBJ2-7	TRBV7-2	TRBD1	CASSFGTAKYEQYF
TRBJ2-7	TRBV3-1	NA	CASSPSGHEQYF
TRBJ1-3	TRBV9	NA	CASSVYENTIYF
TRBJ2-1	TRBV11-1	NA	CASSPPRSSGTTYNEQFF
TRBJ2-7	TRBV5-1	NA	CASSLASPRDLAVGSYEQYF
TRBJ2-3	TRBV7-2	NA	CASSLMADTQYF
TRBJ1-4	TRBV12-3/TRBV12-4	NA	CASIPGQGPTNEKLFF
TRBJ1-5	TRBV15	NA	CATSRDVGFNQPQHF
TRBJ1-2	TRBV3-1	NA	CASSQFWKGYGYTF
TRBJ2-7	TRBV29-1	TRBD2	CSAEAGESYEQYF
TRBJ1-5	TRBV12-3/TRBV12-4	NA	CASRGGSARNQPQHF
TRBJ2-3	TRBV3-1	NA	CASSQDAAASTDTQYF
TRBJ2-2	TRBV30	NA	CAWSDMTGELFF
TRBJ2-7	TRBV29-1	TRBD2	CSVSSELAGWEQYF
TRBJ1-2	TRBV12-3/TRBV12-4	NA	CASSLASTGYGYTF
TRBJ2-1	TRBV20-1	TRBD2	CSAPSSGSIQLNEQFF
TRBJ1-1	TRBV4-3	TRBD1	CASSQEDRTEAFF
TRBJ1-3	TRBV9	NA	CASSVGGGTGNTIYF